Listed below are T cell receptor beta chains from one sample, sequenced in a study of blood T cell repertoires in COVID-19. The protocol was immunoSEQ multiplex PCR, while the TCRdb copy is restricted to in-frame clones and leaves out a portion. Of under 200,000 clones detected, about 86% appear once; the ten largest clones hold approximately 3.3%. Sequenced: peripheral blood. These receptors all stem from a man aged 18-30 years with active or convalescent COVID-19. Both conserved end residues are part of each CDR3.

V gene: TRBV27
J gene: TRBJ2-5
CDR3 protein: CASSPWGASGQETQYF

V gene: TRBV29-1
J gene: TRBJ1-2
CDR3 protein: CSVVPGQPGDGYTF

V gene: TRBV29-1
J gene: TRBJ1-2
CDR3 protein: CSVEGQNYGYTF

V gene: TRBV10-3
J gene: TRBJ1-2
CDR3 protein: CAISEAGGYTF

V gene: TRBV6-5
J gene: TRBJ2-5
CDR3 protein: CASRRDSPETQYF

V gene: TRBV15
J gene: TRBJ2-7
CDR3 protein: CATSSSTVGGVEQYF

V gene: TRBV11-2
J gene: TRBJ1-4
CDR3 protein: CASSSDSHNEKLFF

V gene: TRBV7-3
J gene: TRBJ2-1
CDR3 protein: CASSLGTGGNEQFF

V gene: TRBV19
J gene: TRBJ1-5
CDR3 protein: CASSTSPDRGNQPQHF

V gene: TRBV28
J gene: TRBJ1-2
CDR3 protein: CASLVGGGYGYTF

V gene: TRBV27
J gene: TRBJ2-7
CDR3 protein: CASSSPGDRGIEQYF

V gene: TRBV5-6
J gene: TRBJ1-5
CDR3 protein: CASSFGTINQPQHF

V gene: TRBV6-5
J gene: TRBJ2-1
CDR3 protein: CASSGLPLSYNEQFF

V gene: TRBV7-2
J gene: TRBJ1-1
CDR3 protein: CASVGRTEAFF

V gene: TRBV13
J gene: TRBJ2-1
CDR3 protein: CASSPVTSGDYNEQFF

V gene: TRBV7-2
J gene: TRBJ2-2
CDR3 protein: CASSLGALAGNTGELFF

V gene: TRBV2
J gene: TRBJ1-1
CDR3 protein: CASSVAGSETEAFF

V gene: TRBV18
J gene: TRBJ1-1
CDR3 protein: CASSPGRFSEAFF

V gene: TRBV3-1/TRBV3-2
J gene: TRBJ1-2
CDR3 protein: CASSRARTGGEGYTF

V gene: TRBV27
J gene: TRBJ1-2
CDR3 protein: CASRPSGGSYGYTF

V gene: TRBV4-2
J gene: TRBJ2-7
CDR3 protein: CASSQARDGSYEQYF

V gene: TRBV29-1
J gene: TRBJ2-1
CDR3 protein: CSVAPGLDEQFF

V gene: TRBV7-9
J gene: TRBJ2-2
CDR3 protein: CASSLGRTAYTGELFF

V gene: TRBV11-2
J gene: TRBJ1-4
CDR3 protein: CASSVTQGLVEKLFF

V gene: TRBV5-5
J gene: TRBJ2-7
CDR3 protein: CASSLPGIYEQYF

V gene: TRBV5-1
J gene: TRBJ2-3
CDR3 protein: CASSLHSTDTQYF

V gene: TRBV27
J gene: TRBJ2-5
CDR3 protein: CASGTGQETQYF

V gene: TRBV27
J gene: TRBJ2-4
CDR3 protein: CASSLKGAGAKNIQYF

V gene: TRBV3-1/TRBV3-2
J gene: TRBJ2-7
CDR3 protein: CASSARESGIGEQYF

V gene: TRBV19
J gene: TRBJ1-4
CDR3 protein: CATRARLTKNEKLFF

V gene: TRBV25-1
J gene: TRBJ1-5
CDR3 protein: CASSESGRGRDQPQHF

V gene: TRBV18
J gene: TRBJ1-1
CDR3 protein: CASSLDGGYTEAFF

V gene: TRBV19
J gene: TRBJ1-4
CDR3 protein: CASSETGSRGEKLFF

V gene: TRBV6-6
J gene: TRBJ2-5
CDR3 protein: CASRGLGRETQYF

V gene: TRBV11-2
J gene: TRBJ1-3
CDR3 protein: CASSLARQGNTIYF

V gene: TRBV4-3
J gene: TRBJ2-1
CDR3 protein: CASSQGGEGLLGNEQFF

V gene: TRBV24-1
J gene: TRBJ1-2
CDR3 protein: CATSDILYGYTF

V gene: TRBV6-5
J gene: TRBJ1-5
CDR3 protein: CASKGRDNQPQHF

V gene: TRBV5-1
J gene: TRBJ2-5
CDR3 protein: CASRQDRVETQYF

V gene: TRBV5-4
J gene: TRBJ2-1
CDR3 protein: CASSLFTGSIPGEQFF

V gene: TRBV11-3
J gene: TRBJ2-5
CDR3 protein: CASSPRTERYQETQYF

V gene: TRBV29-1
J gene: TRBJ2-2
CDR3 protein: CSVEEQGIGELFF

V gene: TRBV29-1
J gene: TRBJ1-3
CDR3 protein: CSVEDRRDYSGNTIYF

V gene: TRBV6-6
J gene: TRBJ1-1
CDR3 protein: CASSSVTYEAFF

V gene: TRBV18
J gene: TRBJ1-5
CDR3 protein: CASSPVDSINQPQHF

V gene: TRBV7-2
J gene: TRBJ2-1
CDR3 protein: CASSQGLYNEQFF

V gene: TRBV14
J gene: TRBJ2-3
CDR3 protein: CASSDNLDTQYF

V gene: TRBV7-9
J gene: TRBJ1-2
CDR3 protein: CASSLDGAGYTF

V gene: TRBV19
J gene: TRBJ1-5
CDR3 protein: CASSIGGGSPQPQHF

V gene: TRBV2
J gene: TRBJ1-1
CDR3 protein: CASREDSLAFF

V gene: TRBV29-1
J gene: TRBJ1-1
CDR3 protein: CSVRWEKAFF

V gene: TRBV28
J gene: TRBJ1-1
CDR3 protein: CASSLMGRRMNTEAFF

V gene: TRBV9
J gene: TRBJ1-6
CDR3 protein: CASSGSRVSPLHF

V gene: TRBV7-2
J gene: TRBJ2-1
CDR3 protein: CASSLVYGSYNEQFF

V gene: TRBV28
J gene: TRBJ1-1
CDR3 protein: CASSSFSDSCF